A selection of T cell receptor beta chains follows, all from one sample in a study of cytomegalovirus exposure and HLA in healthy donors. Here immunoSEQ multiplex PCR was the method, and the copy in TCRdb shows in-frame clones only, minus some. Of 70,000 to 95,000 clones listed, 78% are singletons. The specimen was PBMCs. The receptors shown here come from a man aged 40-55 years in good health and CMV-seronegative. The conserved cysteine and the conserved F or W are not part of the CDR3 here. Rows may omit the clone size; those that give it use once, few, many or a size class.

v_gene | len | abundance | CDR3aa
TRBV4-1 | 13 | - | ASSQETSRGNEQF
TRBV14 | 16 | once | ASSQDVGLGGATGELF
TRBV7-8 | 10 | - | ASSLAFGGYT
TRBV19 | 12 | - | ASMEGAFSYEQY
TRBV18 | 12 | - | VSSPGHQIGKLF
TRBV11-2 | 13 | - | ASSPWAATYETQY
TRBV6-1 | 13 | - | ASSVQTGWTETQY
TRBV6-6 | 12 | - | ASFWDKMNTEAF
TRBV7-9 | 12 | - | ASKTGTGSNEQF
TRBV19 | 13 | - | ASSDSTAGNEKLF
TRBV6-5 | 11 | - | ASSYPGTGVAF
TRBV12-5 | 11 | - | ASGPGVPETQY
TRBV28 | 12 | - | ASSLPPSTDTQY
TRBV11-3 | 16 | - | ASSLDRGCGGPGNTIY
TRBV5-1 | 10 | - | ASNEYDNEQF
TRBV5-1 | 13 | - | ASSKRGGTGNTIY
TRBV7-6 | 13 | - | ASSFRAGARETQY
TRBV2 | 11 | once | ASRQDSNQPQH
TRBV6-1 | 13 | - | ASSEVLWANQPQH
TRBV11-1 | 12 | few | ASSVDRVNTEAF
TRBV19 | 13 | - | ASSTLDSSNEKLF
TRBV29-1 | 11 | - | SVGDRGITEAF
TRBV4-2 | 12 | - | ASSEREDTGELF
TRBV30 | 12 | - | AWCRGTGWNIQY
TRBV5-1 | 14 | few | ASSPPGRGPYNEQF
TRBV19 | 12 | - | ASSRGTANTEAF
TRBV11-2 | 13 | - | ASSLDRASGNEQF
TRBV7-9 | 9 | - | ASQGTGEAF
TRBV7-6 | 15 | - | ASTPGQGNSGANVLT
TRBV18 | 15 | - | ASSPGTSGSVYNEQF
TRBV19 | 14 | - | ASSGRDSGIYNEQF
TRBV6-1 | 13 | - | ASSARQGTNTEAF
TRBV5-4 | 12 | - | ASSLDGIQNEQF